Listed here is a single T cell receptor beta chain. The antigen is undetermined. Via 5' RACE with UMI labels, TRB cDNA libraries were prepared. TCRdb re-analyzed the 5' RACE reads; it lists each CDR3 protein once, without DNA. Its table lists about 130,000 distinct CDR3 sequences. The sample originates from a study of CXCR3-negative and CXCR3-positive naive CD8 T cells. Points from the study as a whole: In CXCR3-positive naive cells, the TRB CDR3s were more hydrophobic than in CXCR3-negative naive cells. CXCR3 expression dropped partially after cryopreservation, and most assays relied on fresh PBMCs. Naive subsets did not differ in surface CD5, and the authors estimated TCR strength using properties of the TRB CDR3.

CDR1 and CDR2 from the germline V gene are MNHNY and SVGAGI (reference sequence). The CDR3 spans 16 residues. The sample taken for sequencing was naive CXCR3+ CD8+ T cells from blood. The sample's subset: CD45RO-CCR7+CD27+CD95- naive CD8+ T cells expressing CXCR3 (TNR3+). The V call is TRBV6-6, the J call TRBJ2-2; TCRdb indicates TRBD2, and absent DNA this call remains unverified. The clonotype comes from a human donor in good health. Some clones in this sample may be carry-over from other donors' samples. The CDR3 spells CASSYLREGSDGELFF.